The text below deals with one T cell receptor (beta chain). What it binds is unknown. V dropped 0 bases and J dropped 0 bases, with 11 bases sitting between them. The germline V gene encodes CDR1 MNHEY and CDR2 SVGAGI. This CDR3 has 16 residues. TCRdb re-called the multiplex PCR reads through MiXCR, storing one row per CDR3 protein. The profile covers more than 6,500 distinct CDR3 sequences, with around two fifths appearing a single time and under 45% taken by the ten largest. The data are from a study of breast tumors, draining lymph nodes, adjacent tissues. Study results and caveats: Luminal-like breast cancer showed significantly greater tumor-nontumor repertoire similarity than basal-like breast cancer did. Data fit most tumor T cells coming from lymph node, expanding in tumor. Tumors had less TCR diversity than lymph nodes, more than nontumor tissue.

The sequenced sample consisted of tumor-adjacent breast tissue. The chain employs TRBV6-5 and TRBJ1-2; a weak D match, TRBD1 (6 bases). This TCR came from a female donor with breast cancer. Some clones in this sample may be carry-over from other donors' samples. The CDR3 is CASSYSGAEANYGYTF. DNA of the CDR3: TGTGCCAGCAGTTACTCGGGGGCGGAGGCTAACTATGGCTACACCTTC.